This section outlines one TCR beta chain sequence together with its context. The data originate from a study of blood T cell repertoires in COVID-19. For the study at large: From the United States, Italy and Spain came samples of acute and convalescent COVID-19. PBMCs, B-cell-depleted T cells, or T cells provided the cDNA or gDNA that made up the material.

Original data processing: Reference gene primer amplification in the assay estimated nucleated cell counts. The repertoire was sequenced with immunoSEQ multiplex PCR; TCRdb's copy has only in-frame clones and lacks some. That table is the source of V, J and clone size, and D and trimming were worked out from the DNA. This sample has roughly 120,000 clones, with around 88% found just once. The CDR3 has 14 residues. Trimming left V 4 bases short and J 8 bases short, with 18 bases between. Germline values: CDR1 LGHDT, CDR2 YNNKEL (reference sequence). The specimen was peripheral blood. The receptor was derived from a woman aged 50 to 60 with active or convalescent COVID-19. The chain recombines TRBV3-1 (or the pseudogene TRBV3-2) with TRBJ2-7; the D gene is possibly TRBD2 (6 bases). In DNA, the CDR3 is TGTGCCAGCAGCCCCCCGGGACTTACCCCGCAGCAGTACTTC. Protein sequence: CASSPPGLTPQQYF.